This TCR beta chain was documented in a study of CXCR3-negative and CXCR3-positive naive CD8 T cells. The study, taken as a whole, reports: Greater hydrophobicity was found in TRB CDR3s of CXCR3-positive naive cells than of CXCR3-negative naive cells.

Carrying UMI labels, the TRB cDNA libraries were prepared through 5' RACE. Using the 5' RACE reads, TCRdb records one entry per CDR3 protein without DNA. This repertoire includes about 150,000 distinct CDR3 sequences. This CDR3 is built from 14 residues. The germline gives CDR1 WSHSY, CDR2 SAAADI. About this clonotype itself: Its antigen is undetermined.

The chain carries TRBV10-2 and TRBJ1-1. The TCR was taken from a human donor in good health. Some clones in this sample may be carry-over from other donors' samples. The sample taken for sequencing was naive CXCR3+ CD8+ T cells from blood. Subset noted: CD45RO-CCR7+CD27+CD95- naive CD8+ T cells expressing CXCR3 (TNR3+). The CDR3 is CASSESEGGGEAFF.